This TCR beta chain was documented in a study of shared clonotypes between healthy human individuals (dated by TCRdb to between 2020 and 2021). About the investigation overall: The cohort included three men and a couple of women between 18 and 49 years of age. Each donor's leukapheresis produced roughly between roughly 0.94 and 9.5 billion PBMCs. For each donor, three plates each were used for CD4 naive and CD4 memory, two plates were used for CD8 naive, and one plate was used for CD8 memory. Blood TCR repertoires of a handful of healthy adults were deeply sequenced to estimate repertoire size and the extent of clonotype sharing between individuals. To increase sequencing depth and limit assay-specific biases, TCR repertoire library preparation and sequencing were carried out by different laboratories using diverse techniques. The investigation overall reported the following: Because the study included only a small number of donors, the genetic and exposure-history diversity represented was limited. Rarefaction of sorted-subset datasets indicated incomplete sequencing despite the large sequencing depth. When several donors were compared, the shared fraction of clonotypes was 5% to 6.5% for naive CD4, over 3% for naive CD8, about 2.4% for memory CD4, and roughly 0.43% for memory CD8. Pairwise subsampling led to the expectation that sequencing depth would affect the degree of clonotype sharing among donors. Compared with non-shared clonotypes, the clonotypes found in all four sorted-subset donors had higher generation probabilities. Only blood was sampled, and tissue TCR repertoires likely differ from those in blood. Naive subsets generally had larger estimated clonotype richness than memory subsets did.

Remarks on this clone: Its antigen is not yet known. It has no much larger one-base neighbor in the sample; base qualities were not kept.

TCR CDR3 regions were amplified from genomic DNA by multiplex PCR using the deep immunoSEQ assay. Extracted genomic DNA from each cell subset was spread evenly across all wells of several immunoSEQ 96-well plates, with each plate serving as a replicate. For sorted subsets, each replicate PCR was loaded with about 0.2 ug genomic DNA, equivalent to about 30,000 T cell genomes. The purified libraries were quantified using a Qubit 3.0 fluorometer, sized with a Bioanalyzer 2100, and then quantified again using the KAPA Library Quantification kit. A separate single-read 150-cycle Illumina NextSeq 550 flow cell was used to sequence each immunoSEQ 96-well plate. On the study's bioinformatics: Because the immunoSEQ output held only junctional sequences and lacked quality scores, the filtering could not match the filtering applied to full-length reads. Sequences were annotated with PyIR, a Python wrapper for IgBLAST v1.9, and V/J genes and CDR3 were assigned using IMGT germline references. Reads were removed for weak V/J assignments (E-value above 1e-6), missing CDR3, stop codons, out-of-frame junctions, or ambiguous translated residues. V3J clonotypes were defined as sequences sharing an identical inferred V gene, J gene, and CDR3 amino acid sequence. Percentage overlap between repertoires was calculated by dividing the number of shared unique clonotypes by the size of the smaller repertoire. RTK rarefaction, the Chao1 estimator, and Recon v2.1 estimates of unobserved clonotypes were used to assess repertoire richness. Generation probabilities were computed with OLGA for all TCRbeta clonotypes obtained by the gDNA method from several donors. The table comes from immuneACCESS by way of TCRdb, which keeps in-frame sequences with V and J called. Part of the clones is missing from these tables; in studies checked, under half for an unresolved V gene and the rest for unknown reasons. The D gene and trimming were derived from the DNA, and the V and J assignments and clone size from that table. The sample table holds over 1.4 million clones, of which 95% to 97% were seen once. Roughly 1.2% of the sample is in the top ten clones.

Donors were healthy HIV-negative adults with no recently reported acute infections or vaccinations. Every donor was a Caucasian adult living in Nashville, Tennessee, USA. Magnetic negative selection was used to enrich CD4+ T cells, after which naive cells were positively selected on CD45RA and the negative fraction became the memory subset. Blood was collected by leukapheresis, and PBMCs were isolated by Ficoll-Histopaque density gradient centrifugation and then cryopreserved in liquid nitrogen vapor phase. Purity and quantity of every magnetically sorted T cell population were checked by analytical flow cytometry. Each sorted fraction had its genomic DNA isolated and then quantified by UV absorbance on a Nanodrop 2000c. The germline V gene provides CDR1 SQVTM and CDR2 ANQGSEA. V drops 6 bases and J drops 0 bases, leaving 11 bases in between. The CDR3, cysteine through phenylalanine, is 14 amino acids long. Only CDR3 DNA is held: 42 bases, read in frame from base 1.

The sequencing sample was made of naive CD4+ T cells sorted from blood. The cell subset or site label here, explained by the study, means: CD45RA+ positively selected. The TCR originated in a man aged 25-45 years in good health. The rearrangement combines TRBV29-1 with TRBJ1-4; the D gene identity is not certain. The DNA sequence reads TGCAGCGTGCATGACTCTGCAACTAATGAAAAACTGTTTTTT. This encodes CSVHDSATNEKLFF.